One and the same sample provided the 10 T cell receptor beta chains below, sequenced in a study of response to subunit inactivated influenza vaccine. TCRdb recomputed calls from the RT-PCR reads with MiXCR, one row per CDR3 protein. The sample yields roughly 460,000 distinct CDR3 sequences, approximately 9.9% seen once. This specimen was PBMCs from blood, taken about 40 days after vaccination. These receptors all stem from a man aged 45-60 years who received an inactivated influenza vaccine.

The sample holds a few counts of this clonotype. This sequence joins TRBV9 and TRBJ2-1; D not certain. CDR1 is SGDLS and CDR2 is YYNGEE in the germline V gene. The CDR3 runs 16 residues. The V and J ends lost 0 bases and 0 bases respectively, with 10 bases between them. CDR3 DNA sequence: TGTGCCAGCAGCGTAGTAGACGACCGCTCCTACAATGAGCAGTTCTTC. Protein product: CASSVVDDRSYNEQFF.

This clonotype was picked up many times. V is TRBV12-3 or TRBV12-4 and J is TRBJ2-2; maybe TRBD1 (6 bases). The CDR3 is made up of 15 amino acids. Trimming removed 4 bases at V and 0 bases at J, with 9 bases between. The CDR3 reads CASSSTGANTGELFF. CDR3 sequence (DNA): TGTGCCAGCAGTTCGACAGGAGCGAACACCGGGGAGCTGTTTTTT.

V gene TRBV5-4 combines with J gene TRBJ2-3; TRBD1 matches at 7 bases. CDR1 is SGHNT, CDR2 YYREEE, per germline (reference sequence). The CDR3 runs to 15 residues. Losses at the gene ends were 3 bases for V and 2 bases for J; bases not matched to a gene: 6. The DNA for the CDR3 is TGTGCCAGCAGCTCAGGCGACAGGGCCACAGATACGCAGTATTTT. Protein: CASSSGDRATDTQYF.

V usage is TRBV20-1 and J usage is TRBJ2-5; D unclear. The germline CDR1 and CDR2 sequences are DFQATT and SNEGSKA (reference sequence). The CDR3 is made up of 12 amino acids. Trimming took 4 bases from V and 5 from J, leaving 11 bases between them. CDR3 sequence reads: CSATVPGETQYF. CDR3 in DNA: TGCAGTGCTACGGTCCCCGGCGAGACCCAGTACTTC.

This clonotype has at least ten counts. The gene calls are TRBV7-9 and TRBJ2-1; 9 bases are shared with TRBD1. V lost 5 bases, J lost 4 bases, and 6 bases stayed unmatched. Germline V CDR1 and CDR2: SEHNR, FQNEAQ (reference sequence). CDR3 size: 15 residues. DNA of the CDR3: TGTGCCAGCAGCCCCCGGGACAGGGCATACAATGAGCAGTTCTTC. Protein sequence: CASSPRDRAYNEQFF. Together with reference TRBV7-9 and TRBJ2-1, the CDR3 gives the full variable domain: DTGVSQNPRHKITKRGQNVTFRCDPISEHNRLYWYRQTLGQGPEFLTYFQNEAQLEKSRLLSDRFSAERPKGSFSTLEIQRTEQGDSAMYLCASSPRDRAYNEQFFGPGTRLTVL.

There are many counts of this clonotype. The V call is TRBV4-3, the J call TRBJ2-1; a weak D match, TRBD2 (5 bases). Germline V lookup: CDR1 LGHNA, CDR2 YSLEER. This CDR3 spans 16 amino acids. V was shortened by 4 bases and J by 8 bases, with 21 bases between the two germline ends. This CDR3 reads CASSPSTFGKEDEQFF. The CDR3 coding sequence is TGCGCCAGCAGCCCTTCTACCTTCGGAAAGGAGGATGAGCAGTTCTTC.

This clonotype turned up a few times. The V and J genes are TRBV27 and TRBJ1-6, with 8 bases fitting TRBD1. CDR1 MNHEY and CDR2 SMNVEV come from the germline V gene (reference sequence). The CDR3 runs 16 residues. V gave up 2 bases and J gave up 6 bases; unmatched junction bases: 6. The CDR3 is CASSLQRTGPNSPLHF. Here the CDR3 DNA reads TGTGCCAGCAGTTTACAAAGGACAGGGCCTAATTCACCCCTCCACTTT.

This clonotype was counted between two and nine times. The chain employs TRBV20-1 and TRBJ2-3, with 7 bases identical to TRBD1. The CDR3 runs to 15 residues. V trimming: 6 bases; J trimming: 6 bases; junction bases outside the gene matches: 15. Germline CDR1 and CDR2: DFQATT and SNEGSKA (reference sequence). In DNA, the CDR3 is TGCAGTGCACCAAGACAGGGATTATTATCCGATACGCAGTATTTT. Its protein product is CSAPRQGLLSDTQYF.

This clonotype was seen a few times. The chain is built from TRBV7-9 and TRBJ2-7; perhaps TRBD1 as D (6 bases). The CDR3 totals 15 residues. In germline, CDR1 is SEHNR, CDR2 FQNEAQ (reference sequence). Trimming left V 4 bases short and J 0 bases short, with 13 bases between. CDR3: CASSSPTGHSYEQYF. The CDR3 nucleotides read TGTGCCAGCAGCTCTCCGACAGGACACTCCTACGAGCAGTACTTC.

CDR3 DNA: TGCAGTGCCGGGACCGACTCTGGGGCCAACGTCCTGACTTTC. Translating gives CSAGTDSGANVLTF. The chain uses TRBV20-1 and TRBJ2-6; TRBD1 or TRBD2 may be the D gene (5 bases each). V shed 6 bases and J shed 0 bases, with 9 bases lying between them. This CDR3 is built from 14 residues. Germline V CDR1 and CDR2: DFQATT, SNEGSKA (reference sequence).